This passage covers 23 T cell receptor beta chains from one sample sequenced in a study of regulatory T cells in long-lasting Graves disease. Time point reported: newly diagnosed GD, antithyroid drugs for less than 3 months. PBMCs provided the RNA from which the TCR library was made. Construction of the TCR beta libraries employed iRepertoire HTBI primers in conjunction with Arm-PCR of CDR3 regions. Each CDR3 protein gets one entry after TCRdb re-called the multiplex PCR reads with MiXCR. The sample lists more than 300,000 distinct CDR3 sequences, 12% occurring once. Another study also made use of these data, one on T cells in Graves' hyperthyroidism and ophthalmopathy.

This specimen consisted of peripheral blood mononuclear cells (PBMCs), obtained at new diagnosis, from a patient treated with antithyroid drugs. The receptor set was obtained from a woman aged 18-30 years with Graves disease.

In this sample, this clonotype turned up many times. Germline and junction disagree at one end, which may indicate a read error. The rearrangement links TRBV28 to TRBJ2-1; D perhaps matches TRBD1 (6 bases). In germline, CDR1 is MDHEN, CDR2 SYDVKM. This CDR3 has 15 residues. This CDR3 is CASSPRIGGPKGQAF. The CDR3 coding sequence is TGTGCCAGCAGTCCCCGAATAGGGGGACCCAAAGGGCAGGCGTTC.

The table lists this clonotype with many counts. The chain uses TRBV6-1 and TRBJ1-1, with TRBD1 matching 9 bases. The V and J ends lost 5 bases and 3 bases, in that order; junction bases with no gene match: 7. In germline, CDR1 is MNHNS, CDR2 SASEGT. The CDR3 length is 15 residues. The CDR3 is CASSTTGQGDTEAFF. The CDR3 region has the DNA TGTGCCAGCAGTACGACGGGACAGGGAGACACTGAAGCTTTCTTT.

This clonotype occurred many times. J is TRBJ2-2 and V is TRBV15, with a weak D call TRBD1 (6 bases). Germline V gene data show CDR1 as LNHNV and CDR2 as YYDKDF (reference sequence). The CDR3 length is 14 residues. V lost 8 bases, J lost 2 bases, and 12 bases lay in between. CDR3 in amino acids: CATLRTENTGELFF. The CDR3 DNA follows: TGTGCCACCCTCCGGACAGAAAACACCGGGGAGCTGTTTTTT.

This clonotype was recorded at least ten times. DNA for the CDR3: TGTGCCAGCAGCTTAGCCCCCGGCGGGTATGAGCAGTTCTTC. Its protein is CASSLAPGGYEQFF. This rearrangement joins TRBV7-8 to TRBJ2-1; possible D gene TRBD2, 5 bases. The V gene lost 0 bases and the J gene lost 8 bases, with 11 bases spanning the gap. The CDR3 is 14 amino acids. Per germline, CDR1 SGHVS and CDR2 FQNEAQ.

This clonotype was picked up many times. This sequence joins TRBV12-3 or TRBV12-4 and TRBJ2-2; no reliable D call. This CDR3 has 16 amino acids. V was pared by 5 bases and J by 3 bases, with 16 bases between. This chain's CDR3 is CASSPPRWRHTGELFF. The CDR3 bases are TGTGCCAGCAGTCCCCCCCGGTGGCGACACACCGGGGAGCTGTTTTTT.

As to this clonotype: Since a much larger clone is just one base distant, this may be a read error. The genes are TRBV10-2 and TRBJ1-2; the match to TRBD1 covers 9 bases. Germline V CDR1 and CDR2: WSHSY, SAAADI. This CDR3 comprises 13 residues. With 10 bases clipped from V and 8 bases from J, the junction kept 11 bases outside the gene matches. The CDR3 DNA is TGCGCCACCAGCCCAGGGACAGGGAGCGGCTACACCTTC. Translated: CATSPGTGSGYTF.

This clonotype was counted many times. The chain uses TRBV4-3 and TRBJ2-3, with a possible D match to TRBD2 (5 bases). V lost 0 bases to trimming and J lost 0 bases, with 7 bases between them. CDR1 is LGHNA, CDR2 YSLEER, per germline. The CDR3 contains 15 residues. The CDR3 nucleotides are TGCGCCAGCAGCCAAGATGGCGGGAGCACAGATACGCAGTATTTT. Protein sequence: CASSQDGGSTDTQYF.

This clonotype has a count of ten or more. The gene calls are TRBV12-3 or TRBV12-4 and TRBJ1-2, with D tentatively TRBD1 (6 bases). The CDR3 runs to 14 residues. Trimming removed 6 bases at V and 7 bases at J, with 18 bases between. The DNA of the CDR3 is TGTGCCAGCAGCCGGACGACAGGCCGGGGTGGCTACACCTTC. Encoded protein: CASSRTTGRGGYTF.

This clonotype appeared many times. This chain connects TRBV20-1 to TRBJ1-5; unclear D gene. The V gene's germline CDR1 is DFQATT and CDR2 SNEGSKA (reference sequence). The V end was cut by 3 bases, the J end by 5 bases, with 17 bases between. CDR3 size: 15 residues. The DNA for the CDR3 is TGCAGTGCTAGGCGTTGGGTCGGGGTGGATCAGCCCCAGCATTTT. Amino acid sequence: CSARRWVGVDQPQHF.

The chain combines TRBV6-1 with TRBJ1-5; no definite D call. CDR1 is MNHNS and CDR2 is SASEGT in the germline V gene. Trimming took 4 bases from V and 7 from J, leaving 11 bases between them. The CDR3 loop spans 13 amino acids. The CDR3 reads CASSAMGRQPQHF. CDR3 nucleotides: TGTGCCAGCAGTGCGATGGGTCGCCAGCCCCAGCATTTT.

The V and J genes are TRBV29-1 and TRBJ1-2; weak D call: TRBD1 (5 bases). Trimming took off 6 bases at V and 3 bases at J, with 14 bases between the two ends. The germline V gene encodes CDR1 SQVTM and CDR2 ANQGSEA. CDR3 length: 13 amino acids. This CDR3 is CSVVAQGDYGYTF. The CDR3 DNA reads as TGCAGCGTCGTAGCCCAGGGAGACTATGGCTACACCTTC.

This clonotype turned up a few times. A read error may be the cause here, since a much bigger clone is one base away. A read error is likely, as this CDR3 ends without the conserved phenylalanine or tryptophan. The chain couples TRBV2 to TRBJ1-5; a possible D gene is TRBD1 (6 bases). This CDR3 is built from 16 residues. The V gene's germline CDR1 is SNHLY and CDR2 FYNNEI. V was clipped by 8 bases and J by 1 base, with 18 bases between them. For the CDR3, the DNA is TGTGCCAGCCGCTTGGGGCCCACAGGGAGCAATCAGCCCCAGCATTGT. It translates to CASRLGPTGSNQPQHC.

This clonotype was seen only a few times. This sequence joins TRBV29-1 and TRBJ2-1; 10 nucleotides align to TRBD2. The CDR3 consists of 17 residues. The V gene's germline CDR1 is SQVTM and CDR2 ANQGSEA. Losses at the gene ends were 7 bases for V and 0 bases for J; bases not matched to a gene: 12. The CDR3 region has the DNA TGCAGCGCTCGGACTAGCGGTAGATCCAACTCCTACAATGAGCAGTTCTTC. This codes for CSARTSGRSNSYNEQFF.

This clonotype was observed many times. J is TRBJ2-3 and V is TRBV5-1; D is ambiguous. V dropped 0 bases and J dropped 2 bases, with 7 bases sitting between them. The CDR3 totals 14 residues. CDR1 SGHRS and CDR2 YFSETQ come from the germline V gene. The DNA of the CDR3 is TGCGCCAGCAGCTTGGAGCAGTACACAGATACGCAGTATTTT. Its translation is CASSLEQYTDTQYF. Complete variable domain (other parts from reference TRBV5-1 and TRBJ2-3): KAGVTQTPRYLIKTRGQQVTLSCSPISGHRSVSWYQQTPGQGLQFLFEYFSETQRNKGNFPGRFSGRQFSNSRSEMNVSTLELGDSALYLCASSLEQYTDTQYFGPGTRLTVL.

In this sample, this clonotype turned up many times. The CDR3 loop is CATSSRGYGYTF. CDR3 coding DNA: TGTGCCACCAGCTCTAGGGGCTATGGCTACACCTTC. The rearrangement links TRBV24-1 to TRBJ1-2; possibly TRBD1 for D (5 bases). Trimming left V 7 bases short and J 4 bases short, with 9 bases between. CDR3 length: 12 amino acids. Germline V gene data show CDR1 as KGHDR and CDR2 as SFDVKD.

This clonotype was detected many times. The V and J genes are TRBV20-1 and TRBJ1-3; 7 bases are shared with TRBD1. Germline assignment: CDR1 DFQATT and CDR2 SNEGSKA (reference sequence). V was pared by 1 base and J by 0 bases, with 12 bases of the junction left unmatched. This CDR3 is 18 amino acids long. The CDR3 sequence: CSARVWDRSSSSGNTIYF. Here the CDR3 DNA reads TGCAGTGCTAGAGTATGGGACAGAAGTAGTTCCTCTGGAAACACCATATATTTT.

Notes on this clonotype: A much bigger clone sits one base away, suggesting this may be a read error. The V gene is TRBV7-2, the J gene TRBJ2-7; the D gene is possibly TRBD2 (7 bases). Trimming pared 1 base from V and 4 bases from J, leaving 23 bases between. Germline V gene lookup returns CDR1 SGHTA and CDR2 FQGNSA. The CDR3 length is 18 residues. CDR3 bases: TGTGCCAGCAGCTTAGGTTTCGGCGGGGGCCCCCTCGGATACGAGCAGTACTTC. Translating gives CASSLGFGGGPLGYEQYF.

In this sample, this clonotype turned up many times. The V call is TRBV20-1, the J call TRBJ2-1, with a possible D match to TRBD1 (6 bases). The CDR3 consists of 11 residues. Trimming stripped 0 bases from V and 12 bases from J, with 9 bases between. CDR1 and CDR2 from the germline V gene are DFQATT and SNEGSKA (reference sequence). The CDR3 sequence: CSARDRRGQFF. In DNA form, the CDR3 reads TGCAGTGCTAGAGATCGCAGGGGGCAGTTCTTC.

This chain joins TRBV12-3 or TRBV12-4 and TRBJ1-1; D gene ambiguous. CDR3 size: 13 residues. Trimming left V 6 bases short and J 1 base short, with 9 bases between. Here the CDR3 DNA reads TGTGCCAGCAGATATAGAAGGAACACTGAAGCTTTCTTT. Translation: CASRYRRNTEAFF.

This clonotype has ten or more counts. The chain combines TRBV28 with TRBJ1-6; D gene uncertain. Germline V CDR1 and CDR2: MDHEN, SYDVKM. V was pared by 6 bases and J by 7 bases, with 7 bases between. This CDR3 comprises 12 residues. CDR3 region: CASRGRNSPLHF. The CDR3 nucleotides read TGTGCCAGCAGGGGCAGAAATTCACCCCTCCACTTT.

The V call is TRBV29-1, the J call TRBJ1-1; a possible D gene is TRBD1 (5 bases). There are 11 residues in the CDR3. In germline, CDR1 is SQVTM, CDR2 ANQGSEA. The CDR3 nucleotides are TGCACCGTCCGGGGGGGGGTTTCGGCTTTCTTT. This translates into CTVRGGVSAFF.

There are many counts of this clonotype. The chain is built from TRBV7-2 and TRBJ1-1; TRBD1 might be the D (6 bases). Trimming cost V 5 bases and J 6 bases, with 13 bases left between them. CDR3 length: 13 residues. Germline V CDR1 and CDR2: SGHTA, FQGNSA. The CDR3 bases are TGTGCCAGCAGCCCAGCACCAGGGGCTGAAGCTTTCTTT. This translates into CASSPAPGAEAFF.

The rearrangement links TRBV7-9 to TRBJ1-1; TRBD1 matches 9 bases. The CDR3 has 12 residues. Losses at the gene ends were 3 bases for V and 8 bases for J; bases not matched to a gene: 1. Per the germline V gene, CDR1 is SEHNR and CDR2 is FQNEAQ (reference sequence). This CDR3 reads CASSFGQGEAFF. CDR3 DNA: TGTGCCAGCAGCTTCGGACAGGGGGAAGCTTTCTTT.